What follows are 10 T cell receptor beta chains derived from one specimen sequenced in a study of T cell responses to AZD1222 COVID-19 vaccine. Profiled with immunoSEQ multiplex PCR; TCRdb holds only in-frame clones, not every one. The table has over 200,000 clones, approximately 94% seen once. The specimen was peripheral blood, collected 28 days after the second dose of the MenACWY control vaccine. The receptors originated from an adult who received the MenACWY meningococcal vaccine as a control.

The chain has TRBV7-2 and TRBJ2-3; 7 nucleotides align to TRBD2. The length of the CDR3 is 16 residues. V lost 3 bases and J lost 2; bases outside the gene matches: 8. Germline values: CDR1 SGHTA, CDR2 FQGNSA. The CDR3 DNA sequence: TGTGCCAGCAGCTTTGGGGGACTACGGGACACAGATACGCAGTATTTT. It yields the protein CASSFGGLRDTDTQYF.

This clone appeared a few times. The gene calls are TRBV7-9 and TRBJ1-4; D unresolved. V was trimmed by 4 bases and J by 0 bases, leaving 12 bases between them. The germline gives CDR1 SEHNR, CDR2 FQNEAQ (reference sequence). This CDR3 is 16 amino acids long. CDR3 amino acids: CASSSNTDATNEKLFF. CDR3 in DNA: TGTGCCAGCAGCTCGAATACAGACGCAACTAATGAAAAACTGTTTTTT.

This clone has just a few counts. The CDR3 bases are TGTGCCAGCAGCCCCGGACAGTACACAGATACGCAGTATTTT. It encodes CASSPGQYTDTQYF. The chain employs TRBV7-9 and TRBJ2-3; possibly TRBD1 for D (6 bases). The CDR3 sequence is 14 residues long. Trimming removed 5 bases from V and 2 bases from J, with 11 bases in between. The germline V gene has CDR1 SEHNR and CDR2 FQNEAQ (reference sequence).

The V gene is TRBV5-5, the J gene TRBJ1-2; D is ambiguous. Germline V gives CDR1 SGHKS, CDR2 YYEKEE (reference sequence). The CDR3 runs 11 residues. V lost 0 bases and J lost 6, with 3 bases in between. The CDR3 DNA is TGTGCCAGCAGCTTGGGTCATGGCTACACCTTC. This translates into CASSLGHGYTF.

The V gene is TRBV10-3, the J gene TRBJ2-1, with D perhaps TRBD2 (6 bases). V was shortened by 7 bases and J by 3 bases, with 13 bases between the two germline ends. CDR1 and CDR2 (germline): ENHRY, SYGVKD. This CDR3 region has 14 residues. CDR3 in amino acids: CAINPGVNYNEQFF. CDR3 DNA sequence: TGTGCCATCAACCCGGGAGTGAACTACAATGAGCAGTTCTTC.

The chain employs TRBV27 and TRBJ1-6, with D hard to call. From germline, CDR1 is MNHEY and CDR2 SMNVEV (reference sequence). The V end lost 5 bases, the J end lost 13 bases, and 12 bases lay between the germline ends. There are 12 residues in the CDR3. The CDR3: CASSGSTGPLHF. In nucleotides, the CDR3 is TGTGCCAGCAGTGGGTCCACGGGCCCCCTCCACTTT.

V gene TRBV7-8 combines with J gene TRBJ2-2, with D uncertain. The CDR3 contains 13 residues. The germline CDR1 and CDR2 sequences are SGHVS and FQNEAQ. V was shortened by 6 bases and J by 5 bases, with 10 bases between the two germline ends. CDR3 loop: CASSPVGTGELFF. CDR3 DNA sequence: TGTGCCAGCAGTCCCGTCGGGACCGGGGAGCTGTTTTTT.

The chain combines TRBV27 with TRBJ2-7; TRBD2 aligns across 7 bases. The trim removed 6 bases at V and 2 bases at J, leaving 4 bases unmatched. The CDR3 totals 13 residues. The germline gives CDR1 MNHEY, CDR2 SMNVEV (reference sequence). CDR3 sequence (DNA): TGTGCCAGCAGCCGGGGGACTACCTACGAGCAGTACTTC. It codes for CASSRGTTYEQYF.

V is TRBV19 and J is TRBJ1-5, with D uncertain. Trimming stripped 5 bases from V and 1 base from J, with 12 bases between. The CDR3 has 15 residues. Germline CDR1 LNHDA, CDR2 SQIVND (reference sequence). The CDR3 here is CASSSPGRSNQPQHF. The CDR3 DNA sequence: TGTGCCAGTAGTTCTCCTGGCAGGAGCAATCAGCCCCAGCATTTT. Using reference TRBV19 and TRBJ1-5 for the parts outside the CDR3, the full variable domain is DGGITQSPKYLFRKEGQNVTLSCEQNLNHDAMYWYRQDPGQGLRLIYYSQIVNDFQKGDIAEGYSVSREKKESFPLTVTSAQKNPTAFYLCASSSPGRSNQPQHFGDGTRLSIL.

The chain has TRBV7-9 and TRBJ2-7; possibly TRBD1 or TRBD2 for D (5 bases each). V dropped 5 bases and J dropped 1 base, with 18 bases sitting between them. This CDR3 is built from 16 residues. The germline V gene encodes CDR1 SEHNR and CDR2 FQNEAQ (reference sequence). CDR3 in amino acids: CASSIAQGVISYEQYF. CDR3 nucleotide sequence: TGTGCCAGCAGCATCGCCCAGGGAGTGATATCCTACGAGCAGTACTTC.